The clone carrying this T cell receptor (beta chain) has only a few counts. The germline CDR1 and CDR2 sequences are MDHEN and SYDVKM. CDR3 length: 12 amino acids. Sequencing targeted expressed TCRB transcripts, as all isolated RNA had been reverse transcribed. The repertoire was sequenced with immunoSEQ multiplex PCR; TCRdb's copy has only in-frame clones and lacks some. This table holds 90,000 to 110,000 clones, under 40% found once. These data belong to a study of beta chain features in type 1 diabetes. The chain links TRBV28 to TRBJ2-1; perhaps TRBD2 as D (7 bases). This TCR was sampled from a woman under 30 in good health. The sequencing sample was made of stem cell memory CD4+ T cells from blood. This chain's CDR3 is CGAGHSYNEQFF. CDR3 nucleotides: TGTGGAGCGGGACACTCCTACAATGAGCAGTTCTTC.